This T cell receptor beta chain was sequenced in a study of T cells expressing NK-cell markers. Study summary: Sorted CD3+CD56-NKG2C+, CD3+CD56+NKG2C- and CD3+CD56+NKG2C+ T cells were the source of the TCR beta repertoires. Most of the eight sequenced donors were classified as HCMV-seropositive, and one was classified as seronegative.

TCRdb reprocessed the 5' RACE reads and reports one entry per CDR3 protein, with no DNA. There are about 20,000 distinct CDR3 sequences in the sample, with around three fifths held by the top ten. The CDR3 extends over 15 amino acids. In germline, CDR1 is SGDLS, CDR2 YYNGEE. This chain links TRBV9 with TRBJ1-2; absent DNA, TCRdb's TRBD1 call cannot be checked. This TCR came from a man aged 18 to 70 in good health. What was sequenced was blood T cells: a sorted CD56 or NKG2C T cell subset, CD4+ or CD8+ T cells, or bulk PBMC T cells (not recorded which). The chain's CDR3 is CASSVEPQGGYGYTF.